These 2 T cell receptor beta chains share one sample of origin, sequenced in a study of identical twins. MiXCR, run by TCRdb on the 5' RACE reads, gives a single entry per CDR3 protein. The profile shows roughly 690,000 distinct CDR3 sequences, roughly 6.2% of them singletons. Sequencing input: naive T cells sorted from blood. These receptors all come from a man aged 18-30 years in good health.

This clonotype has ten or more counts. The chain links TRBV15 to TRBJ2-5; D ambiguous. CDR1 is LNHNV and CDR2 is YYDKDF in the germline V gene (reference sequence). Trimming took 4 bases from V and 2 from J, leaving 2 bases between them. This CDR3 comprises 11 residues. The CDR3 DNA reads TGTGCCACCAGCAAACAAGAGACCCAGTACTTC. Translating gives CATSKQETQYF. Filled out from reference TRBV15 and TRBJ2-5, the complete variable domain reads DAMVIQNPRYQVTQFGKPVTLSCSQTLNHNVMYWYQQKSSQAPKLLFHYYDKDFNNEADTPDNFQSRRPNTSFCFLDIRSPGLGDTAMYLCATSKQETQYFGPGTRLLVL.

This clonotype was counted many times. This chain's CDR3 is CSVVWGPTLLMNTEAFF. CDR3 DNA: TGCAGCGTTGTTTGGGGGCCCACTCTACTTATGAACACTGAAGCTTTCTTT. This chain uses TRBV29-1 with TRBJ1-1, with TRBD1 as a possible D gene (6 bases). Germline V gene lookup returns CDR1 SQVTM and CDR2 ANQGSEA. V lost 4 bases, J lost 0 bases, and 21 bases lay in between. The CDR3 spans 17 residues. The complete variable domain, with remaining parts taken from reference TRBV29-1 and TRBJ1-1, reads SAVISQKPSRDICQRGTSLTIQCQVDSQVTMMFWYRQQPGQSLTLIATANQGSEATYESGFVIDKFPISRPNLTFSTLTVSNMSPEDSSIYLCSVVWGPTLLMNTEAFFGQGTRLTVV.